This T cell receptor (beta chain) was identified during a study of CXCR3-negative and CXCR3-positive naive CD8 T cells. 5' RACE with UMI labels generated the TRB cDNA libraries. From its re-call of the 5' RACE reads, TCRdb lists each CDR3 protein once, without DNA. This sample's table reports roughly 48,000 distinct CDR3 sequences. Germline lookup yields CDR1 SEHNR and CDR2 FQNEAQ (reference sequence). This CDR3 spans 12 amino acids. This chain uses TRBV7-9 with TRBJ2-7; the D gene TCRdb calls, TRBD1, cannot be checked with no DNA. This sequence originates from a human donor in good health. Some clones in this sample may be carry-over from other donors' samples. The material sequenced was memory CD8+ T cells from blood. The CDR3: CASRSRQGVQYF.